Listed below are T cell receptor beta chains from one sample, sequenced in a study of T cells in Graves' hyperthyroidism and ophthalmopathy. A single record per CDR3 protein comes from TCRdb applying MiXCR to the multiplex PCR reads. This sample has hundreds of thousands of distinct CDR3 sequences; 13% occur once, and the top ten carry 9.2%. The sample consisted of blood. These receptors all stem from a woman under 30 with Graves' hyperthyroidism. CDR3s include the opening cysteine and the closing phenylalanine or tryptophan. Each record gives: clone size, V gene, D gene, J gene, CDR3 protein, CDR3 DNA. A D gene is named only where the DNA matches it firmly. Clone size is shown for a subset of rows, as once, few, many or a class of expanded clone.

>-|TRBV5-1|TRBD2|TRBJ2-1
CASSLSGRQSSYNEQFF
TGCGCCAGCAGCTTGAGCGGGAGGCAAAGCTCCTACAATGAGCAGTTCTTC
>-|TRBV10-3|-|TRBJ1-4
CAISDSKTANEKLFF
TGTGCCATCAGTGACTCGAAGACAGCAAATGAAAAACTGTTTTTT
>-|TRBV11-2|-|TRBJ2-6
CASKGLSSGANVLTF
TGTGCCAGCAAGGGCCTTAGCTCTGGGGCCAACGTCCTGACTTTC
>few|TRBV3-1|-|TRBJ2-1
CASSPDGDFRGQEQFF
TGTGCCAGCAGCCCTGACGGGGATTTCCGCGGTCAGGAGCAGTTCTTC
>few|TRBV19|-|TRBJ1-5
CASSIPGLRNQPQHF
TGTGCCAGTAGTATACCGGGACTTCGCAATCAGCCCCAGCATTTT
>few|TRBV20-1|TRBD1|TRBJ1-5
CSISTGNSNQPQHF
TGCAGTATTTCGACAGGGAATAGCAATCAGCCCCAGCATTTT
>many|TRBV6-2/TRBV6-3|-|TRBJ2-6
CASGKTRPPLANVLTF
TGTGCCAGCGGTAAGACTAGACCACCTCTAGCCAACGTCCTGACTTTC
>many|TRBV6-6|TRBD2|TRBJ2-5
CASSYPYGLAGGPRETQYF
TGTGCCAGCAGTTACCCCTACGGACTAGCGGGGGGGCCGAGGGAGACCCAGTACTTC
>few|TRBV6-4|-|TRBJ2-2
CASSARGVGGTGELFF
TGTGCCAGCAGTGCCCGAGGGGTAGGGGGCACCGGGGAGCTGTTTTTT
>many|TRBV20-1|TRBD1|TRBJ2-1
CSLLRGQGDEQFF
TGCAGTCTACTGAGGGGGCAGGGTGATGAGCAGTTCTTC
>few|TRBV6-1|TRBD1|TRBJ1-1
CASSTLGEGAQDTEAFF
TGTGCCAGCAGTACACTCGGGGAGGGGGCGCAGGATACTGAAGCTTTCTTT
>-|TRBV28|TRBD1|TRBJ1-2
CASRATGVPSGYTF
TGTGCCAGCAGAGCGACAGGGGTACCCTCTGGCTACACCTTC
>many|TRBV6-2/TRBV6-3|-|TRBJ2-3
CASSYSKRNTDTQYF
TGTGCCAGCAGTTACTCGAAGCGGAACACAGATACGCAGTATTTT
>many|TRBV14|-|TRBJ1-6
CASSQVGGGSPLHF
TGTGCCAGCAGCCAAGTCGGGGGAGGCTCACCCCTCCACTTT
>many|TRBV27|-|TRBJ1-2
CASKRLPNYGYTF
TGTGCCAGCAAGAGATTACCAAACTATGGCTACACCTTC
>-|TRBV30|TRBD1|TRBJ1-2
CAWGTGGPYGYTF
TGTGCCTGGGGGACAGGGGGCCCTTATGGCTACACCTTC
>many|TRBV7-6|TRBD2|TRBJ2-3
CASSLNIAGSTDTQYF
TGTGCCAGCAGCTTAAATATAGCGGGTAGCACAGATACGCAGTATTTT
>-|TRBV7-9|-|TRBJ1-2
CASSLVVRGASGYTF
TGTGCCAGCAGCTTAGTGGTAAGGGGCGCGAGTGGCTACACCTTC
>many|TRBV30|TRBD1|TRBJ1-1
CAWGQGQTEAFF
TGTGCCTGGGGACAGGGTCAAACTGAAGCTTTCTTT
>-|TRBV4-2|-|TRBJ2-7
CASSQDVVQPSYEQYF
TGTGCCAGCAGCCAAGATGTCGTTCAACCATCCTACGAGCAGTACTTC
>few|TRBV7-8|TRBD1|TRBJ2-3
CASRRADRGPDTQYF
TGTGCCAGCAGGAGGGCAGACAGGGGCCCAGATACGCAGTATTTT
>many|TRBV7-2|-|TRBJ1-6
CASSLGGTYNSLLHF
TGTGCCAGCAGCTTAGGAGGGACCTATAATTCACTCCTCCACTTT
>few|TRBV9|TRBD1|TRBJ1-3
CASSWTGESGNTIYF
TGTGCCAGCAGCTGGACAGGAGAATCCGGAAACACCATATATTTT
>-|TRBV19|-|TRBJ2-4
CASSVMPPQLAKNIQYF
TGTGCCAGTAGCGTAATGCCCCCTCAACTAGCCAAAAACATTCAGTACTTC
>many|TRBV20-1|-|TRBJ1-1
CTLDGLNTEAFF
TGCACCTTGGACGGACTGAACACTGAAGCTTTCTTT